Listed below are T cell receptor beta chains from one sample, sequenced in a study of blood T cell repertoires in COVID-19. Clones were sequenced by immunoSEQ multiplex PCR, and TCRdb holds only the in-frame ones, with some missing. The sample comprises about 140,000 clones, 65% to 85% of which are singletons, and under 9.5% rests with the top ten. Material: peripheral blood. Receptor source: a human donor in a cohort sampled during active COVID-19. Each CDR3 is given with its conserved first and last residue.

cdr3_aa: CASSAQLDGYTF
v_call: TRBV9

cdr3_aa: CASTPEGAGYGYTF
v_call: TRBV5-1

cdr3_aa: CAVTGGALEKLFF
v_call: TRBV12-3/TRBV12-4

cdr3_aa: CAISRDRGKSPLHF
v_call: TRBV10-3

cdr3_aa: CASTIQDREKQFF
v_call: TRBV7-9

cdr3_aa: CASVSNGGNTIYF
v_call: TRBV28

cdr3_aa: CASSLTGVVGYTF
v_call: TRBV28

cdr3_aa: CASSLFQGYEQYF
v_call: TRBV5-1

cdr3_aa: CASSHGTSGGRTDTQYF
v_call: TRBV13

cdr3_aa: CASQLAGGADTQYF
v_call: TRBV27

cdr3_aa: CASHRGGPYEQYF
v_call: TRBV5-8

cdr3_aa: CSASAFRDTNRAEAFF
v_call: TRBV20-1

cdr3_aa: CATRVQVSGNTIYF
v_call: TRBV10-3

cdr3_aa: CASSVGQGVYNEQFF
v_call: TRBV9

cdr3_aa: CASSQGIFRNQGGDYGYTF
v_call: TRBV4-2

cdr3_aa: CASSRNRDSDGYTF
v_call: TRBV6-5

cdr3_aa: CAISESRGGRSLDTQYF
v_call: TRBV10-3

cdr3_aa: CASSWGHPFPQETQYF
v_call: TRBV5-1

cdr3_aa: CASSPRTGNSPLHF
v_call: TRBV6-6

cdr3_aa: CASTRTSTATGELFF
v_call: TRBV6-5

cdr3_aa: CATSREDLDTGELFF
v_call: TRBV24-1

cdr3_aa: CASNRARGMNTEAFF
v_call: TRBV7-9

cdr3_aa: CASSLVRDRVKDTQYF
v_call: TRBV11-2

cdr3_aa: CASSPRVSSYNEQFF
v_call: TRBV5-4

cdr3_aa: CAISVGASEAFF
v_call: TRBV10-3

cdr3_aa: CASSPGGGTYNEQFF
v_call: TRBV7-9